This T cell receptor (beta chain) appears in the sequencing data of a study of blood T cell repertoires in COVID-19. In the study overall: COVID-19 samples collected from the United States, Italy and Spain covered acute and convalescent phases. Nucleic acid was either cDNA or gDNA, and it came from T cells, B-cell-depleted T cells, or PBMCs.

Per the study methods: For nucleated cells, counts were estimated from reference gene primer amplification. Sequenced by immunoSEQ multiplex PCR; TCRdb stores in-frame clones only, minus some. That table gives V, J and clone size, and the DNA gave D and trimming. This table has around 130,000 clones, around 78% appearing once. The V and J ends lost 3 bases and 5 bases, in that order; junction bases with no gene match: 2. This CDR3 region has 13 residues. Germline V gives CDR1 SEHNR, CDR2 FQNEAQ (reference sequence). Input material: peripheral blood. The V gene is TRBV7-9, the J gene TRBJ1-1, with 8 bases matching TRBD1. The sequence was obtained from a human donor in a cohort sampled during active COVID-19. CDR3 DNA: TGTGCCAGCAGCTTTACAGGGGGGACTGAAGCTTTCTTT. The encoded protein is CASSFTGGTEAFF.